Below are 20 T cell receptor beta chains sequenced from a single sample in a study of cytomegalovirus exposure and HLA in healthy donors (dated by TCRdb to the late 2010s). The protocol used for the library was the immunoSEQ multiplex PCR assay. A mixture of 60 forward primers for TCR Vbeta segments and 13 reverse primers for TCR Jbeta segments was used in the multiplex PCR. TCRdb re-hosts the immuneACCESS table, in-frame sequences only. Its copies lack some clones; in the studies checked, an unresolved V gene accounts for under half of them, and the cause for the rest is not known. This sample holds about 140,000 clones; roughly three quarters were observed only once. Of the sample, approximately 5% is held by the ten largest clones. Sequencing used PBMCs. All receptors come from a woman aged 45-59 years in good health and CMV-seronegative.

This clone was observed once. V and J are TRBV13 and TRBJ2-5; 8 bases are a match to TRBD2. The length of the CDR3 is 14 residues. CDR1 is PRHDT and CDR2 is FYEKMQ in the germline V gene (reference sequence). Trimming took 5 bases from V and 11 from J; bases not matched to a gene: 13. Written as DNA, the CDR3 is TGTGCCAGCAGCCCCCGGGAGGGAGGGGAAGAGCAGTACTTC. Translating gives CASSPREGGEEQYF. The whole variable domain, filled in from reference TRBV13 and TRBJ2-5, reads AAGVIQSPRHLIKEKRETATLKCYPIPRHDTVYWYQQGPGQDPQFLISFYEKMQSDKGSIPDRFSAQQFSDYHSELNMSSLELGDSALYFCASSPREGGEEQYFGPGTRLLVL.

The chain combines TRBV4-2 with TRBJ2-5; 9 nucleotides align to TRBD2. This CDR3 region has 15 residues. Germline loops: CDR1 LGHNA, CDR2 YNFKEQ. With V trimmed by 4 bases and J by 4 bases, 7 bases remained unmatched. CDR3 bases: TGTGCCAGCAGCCTTGGCGGGGGGGCCCCAGAGACCCAGTACTTC. Its protein is CASSLGGGAPETQYF.

The chain links TRBV7-2 to TRBJ2-5; D remains unclear. The CDR3 has 17 amino acids. Per germline, CDR1 SGHTA and CDR2 FQGNSA. V shed 3 bases and J shed 5 bases, with 22 bases lying between them. The DNA of the CDR3 is TGTGCCAGCAGCTTCATATTAGTGACTGGCCGTGGGGAGACCCAGTACTTC. Translating gives CASSFILVTGRGETQYF.

This chain joins TRBV4-1 and TRBJ1-5, with a tentative D call TRBD1 (5 bases). CDR1 and CDR2 (germline): MGHRA, YSYEKL. The CDR3 length is 15 residues. The germline V and J ends were trimmed by 1 base and 7 bases, with 14 bases remaining between them. The CDR3 nucleotides read TGCGCCAGCAGCCAAGGACGTGGGGCTGGGCAGCCCCAGCATTTT. Amino acids: CASSQGRGAGQPQHF.

This clone was detected once. The chain joins TRBV7-2 to TRBJ2-1; maybe TRBD1 (5 bases). Germline lookup yields CDR1 SGHTA and CDR2 FQGNSA. V was trimmed by 4 bases and J by 5 bases, leaving 15 bases between them. The CDR3 extends over 15 amino acids. CDR3 DNA sequence: TGTGCCAGCAGCTGGGTAGGTGGGGCGAACAATGAGCAGTTCTTC. Translation: CASSWVGGANNEQFF.

This chain joins TRBV5-6 and TRBJ2-5; 7 bases align to TRBD2. The J call may not be correct, given that the DNA end is closer to TRBJ2-7. Germline V CDR1 and CDR2: SGHDT, YYEEEE. The CDR3 runs to 14 residues. CDR3 region: CASSLTSGTYEQYF. The CDR3, as DNA: TGTGCCAGCAGCTTGACCAGCGGGACCTACGAGCAGTACTTC.

The V gene is TRBV28, the J gene TRBJ1-1; D gene ambiguous. Germline CDR1 is MDHEN and CDR2 is SYDVKM. This CDR3 has 13 residues. The germline V and J ends were trimmed by 6 bases and 1 base, with 9 bases remaining between them. The CDR3 region has the DNA TGTGCCAGCAGCCTCCTGAGGAACACTGAAGCTTTCTTT. Its protein is CASSLLRNTEAFF.

The chain couples TRBV5-1 to TRBJ2-5; perhaps TRBD1 as D (5 bases). Germline CDR1 reads SGHRS; CDR2 reads YFSETQ. Trimming left V 0 bases short and J 11 bases short, with 17 bases between. The CDR3 extends over 14 amino acids. CDR3 in DNA: TGCGCCAGCAGCTTGGATGTGGGGCTGAGTAGGCAGTACTTC. It codes for CASSLDVGLSRQYF.

The rearrangement joins TRBV5-1 to TRBJ1-6; 8 bases align to TRBD1. Germline V gene sequence: CDR1 SGHRS, CDR2 YFSETQ. Losses at the gene ends were 0 bases for V and 10 bases for J; bases not matched to a gene: 6. CDR3 length: 15 residues. CDR3: CASSLGRGRLSPLHF. CDR3 nucleotides: TGCGCCAGCAGCTTGGGCAGGGGGCGCTTGTCACCCCTCCACTTT.

To note about this clone: A junction boundary mismatches the germline segment, possibly from a read error. Different DNA sequences within this sample yield the same CDR3. V and J are TRBV27 and TRBJ1-4; perhaps TRBD1 as D (6 bases). The CDR3 extends over 15 amino acids. The germline CDR1 and CDR2 sequences are MNHEY and SMNVEV (reference sequence). In nucleotides, the CDR3 is TGTGCCAGCAGTCCACTCGGGGGGGGCAATGAAAAGCTGTTTTTT. This encodes CASSPLGGGNEKLFF. Supplemented by reference TRBV27 and TRBJ1-4, the full variable domain reads EAQVTQNPRYLITVTGKKLTVTCSQNMNHEYMSWYRQDPGLGLRQIYYSMNVEVTDKGDVPEGYKVSRKEKRNFPLILESPSPNQTSLYFCASSPLGGGNEKLFFGSGTQLSVL.

As DNA, the CDR3 is TGTGCCAGCAGCGCGACAGGGTCTACAGGTCAGCCCCAGCATTTT. It specifies CASSATGSTGQPQHF. The chain is built from TRBV7-9 and TRBJ1-5, with TRBD1 identical over 7 bases. CDR1 is SEHNR, CDR2 FQNEAQ, per germline (reference sequence). This CDR3 comprises 15 residues. V was clipped by 5 bases and J by 6 bases; unmatched bases: 10.

V gene TRBV5-1 combines with J gene TRBJ1-2; TRBD1 matches at 7 bases. Unmatched junction bases numbered 9, after V lost 0 bases and J lost 7 bases. The V gene's germline CDR1 is SGHRS and CDR2 YFSETQ. The CDR3 contains 15 residues. For the CDR3, the DNA is TGCGCCAGCAGCTTGGCGGCAGGGGGACGTTCTGGCTACACCTTC. Its translation is CASSLAAGGRSGYTF.

This clone was seen a single time. The chain carries TRBV5-1 and TRBJ1-3; D unresolved. The CDR3 is 14 amino acids. V lost 0 bases, J lost 3 bases, and 7 bases lay in between. The germline V gene has CDR1 SGHRS and CDR2 YFSETQ. In DNA form, the CDR3 reads TGCGCCAGCAGCTTGGGTACGGGTGGAAACACCATATATTTT. Amino acid sequence: CASSLGTGGNTIYF.

The V gene is TRBV4-2, the J gene TRBJ1-6, with D possibly TRBD1 on 5 matching bases. CDR3 size: 17 residues. The germline V gene has CDR1 LGHNA and CDR2 YNFKEQ. The V end lost 1 base, the J end lost 6 bases, and 16 bases lay between the germline ends. The CDR3 loop is CASSQVSQGLVNSPLHF. CDR3 bases: TGTGCCAGCAGCCAAGTTAGTCAGGGCCTCGTTAATTCACCCCTCCACTTT.

V is TRBV7-8 and J is TRBJ1-2; perhaps TRBD1 as D (5 bases). Germline V CDR1 and CDR2: SGHVS, FQNEAQ. V lost 3 bases, J lost 0 bases, and 11 bases lay in between. The CDR3 is 15 amino acids. This CDR3 is CASSLVTEANYGYTF. DNA for the CDR3: TGTGCCAGCAGCTTGGTGACAGAGGCTAACTATGGCTACACCTTC. Full variable domain (missing parts from reference TRBV7-8 and TRBJ1-2): GAGVSQSPRYKVAKRGQDVALRCDPISGHVSLFWYQQALGQGPEFLTYFQNEAQLDKSGLPSDRFFAERPEGSVSTLKIQRTQQEDSAVYLCASSLVTEANYGYTFGSGTRLTVV.

The rearrangement joins TRBV29-1 to TRBJ1-2; the D gene is possibly TRBD1 (6 bases). Trimming removed 4 bases from V and 8 bases from J, with 14 bases in between. Germline CDR1 is SQVTM and CDR2 is ANQGSEA. This CDR3 spans 12 amino acids. The CDR3 is CSVGAGAYGYTF. The CDR3 coding sequence is TGCAGCGTTGGTGCGGGGGCTTACGGCTACACCTTC. The full variable domain, completed using reference TRBV29-1 and TRBJ1-2, is SAVISQKPSRDICQRGTSLTIQCQVDSQVTMMFWYRQQPGQSLTLIATANQGSEATYESGFVIDKFPISRPNLTFSTLTVSNMSPEDSSIYLCSVGAGAYGYTFGSGTRLTVV.

The chain links TRBV6-1 to TRBJ2-1, with a possible D match to TRBD2 (5 bases). Germline values: CDR1 MNHNS, CDR2 SASEGT. The CDR3 is 12 amino acids. V was clipped by 7 bases and J by 4 bases, with 8 bases between them. The CDR3 loop is CASTGSYNEQFF. For the CDR3, the DNA is TGTGCCAGCACTGGGAGTTACAATGAGCAGTTCTTC.

In its sample, this clone was seen a few times. This chain joins TRBV30 and TRBJ2-5; weak D call: TRBD2 (5 bases). Trimming took off 1 base at V and 4 bases at J, with 10 bases between the two ends. CDR3 length: 13 amino acids. The germline V gene has CDR1 GTSNPN and CDR2 SVGIG (reference sequence). Here the CDR3 reads CAWSGLGAETQYF. The CDR3, as DNA: TGTGCCTGGAGTGGACTGGGAGCAGAGACCCAGTACTTC.

This clone appeared a single time. The V gene is TRBV5-5, the J gene TRBJ1-2; 7 bases are shared with TRBD1. Trimming took 4 bases from V and 5 from J; bases not matched to a gene: 14. Per the germline V gene, CDR1 is SGHKS and CDR2 is YYEKEE (reference sequence). This CDR3 has 16 amino acids. The CDR3 DNA reads TGTGCCAGCAGCCCAACCCTTGGAGACAGGGCGTATGGCTACACCTTC. Protein product: CASSPTLGDRAYGYTF.

The chain employs TRBV28 and TRBJ1-5, with D possibly being TRBD1 (5 bases). Germline V lookup: CDR1 MDHEN, CDR2 SYDVKM. The CDR3 covers 11 residues. Trimming removed 6 bases from V and 11 bases from J, with 11 bases in between. The CDR3 reads CASSRRGAQHF. CDR3 bases: TGTGCCAGCAGCCGACGGGGGGCCCAGCATTTT.